This T cell receptor beta chain appears in the sequencing data of a study of CXCR3-negative and CXCR3-positive naive CD8 T cells. On this clonotype itself: Its antigen remains unidentified.

UMI labels and 5' RACE were used to prepare the TRB cDNA libraries. TCRdb reprocessed the 5' RACE reads; each CDR3 protein has one entry and no DNA is given. The table for this sample gives tens of thousands of distinct CDR3 sequences. This CDR3 region has 15 residues. Germline CDR1 MGHDK, CDR2 SYGVNS. Study-level points and caveats: The naive subsets expressed comparable surface CD5, and the authors inferred TCR strength from TRB CDR3 properties. Greater hydrophobicity was found in TRB CDR3s of CXCR3-positive naive cells than of CXCR3-negative naive cells. Memory cells showed distinct TRBV-TRBJ patterns, while the two naive subsets matched. Both naive subsets had comparably high diversity; memory CD8+ cells much lower.

The V call is TRBV25-1, the J call TRBJ2-7; TCRdb's D gene call, TRBD1, goes unchecked for lack of DNA. The TCR originated in a human donor in good health. Some clones in this sample may be carry-over from other donors' samples. Source material: naive CXCR3+ CD8+ T cells from blood. Indicated subset: CD45RO-CCR7+CD27+CD95- naive CD8+ T cells expressing CXCR3 (TNR3+). This CDR3 is CASRGTGPPRNEQYF.